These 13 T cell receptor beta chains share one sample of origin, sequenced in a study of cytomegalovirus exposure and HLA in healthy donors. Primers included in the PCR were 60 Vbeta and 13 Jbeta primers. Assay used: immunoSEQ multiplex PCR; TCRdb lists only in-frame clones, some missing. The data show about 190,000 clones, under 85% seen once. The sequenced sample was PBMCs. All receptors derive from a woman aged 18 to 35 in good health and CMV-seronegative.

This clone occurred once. The CDR3 region is CASSQDLADPNTGELFF. CDR3 DNA: TGTGCCAGCAGCCAAGATCTAGCAGACCCGAACACCGGGGAGCTGTTTTTT. The chain joins TRBV4-2 to TRBJ2-2, with a tentative D call TRBD2 (5 bases). The CDR3 is made up of 17 amino acids. V lost 0 bases and J 0 bases, leaving 11 bases between the germline ends. The germline CDR1 and CDR2 sequences are LGHNA and YNFKEQ.

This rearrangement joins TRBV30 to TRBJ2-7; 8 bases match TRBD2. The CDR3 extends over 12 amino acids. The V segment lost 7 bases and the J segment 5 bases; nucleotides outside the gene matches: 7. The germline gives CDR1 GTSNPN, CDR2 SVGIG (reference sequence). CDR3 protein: CASSREGDEQYF. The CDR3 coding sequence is TGTGCCTCATCACGGGAGGGAGACGAGCAGTACTTC.

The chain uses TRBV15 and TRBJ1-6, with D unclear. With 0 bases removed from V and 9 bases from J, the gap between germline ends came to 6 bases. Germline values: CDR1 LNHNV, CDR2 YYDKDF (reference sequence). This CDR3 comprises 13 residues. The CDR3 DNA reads TGTGCCACCAGCAGAGATTTAGTTTCACCCCTCCACTTT. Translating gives CATSRDLVSPLHF.

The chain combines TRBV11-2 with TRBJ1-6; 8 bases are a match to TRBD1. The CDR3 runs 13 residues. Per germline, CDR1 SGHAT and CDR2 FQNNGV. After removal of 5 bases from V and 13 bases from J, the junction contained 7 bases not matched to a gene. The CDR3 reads CASSLMDRAPLHF. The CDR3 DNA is TGTGCCAGCAGCCTTATGGACAGGGCTCCCCTCCACTTT.

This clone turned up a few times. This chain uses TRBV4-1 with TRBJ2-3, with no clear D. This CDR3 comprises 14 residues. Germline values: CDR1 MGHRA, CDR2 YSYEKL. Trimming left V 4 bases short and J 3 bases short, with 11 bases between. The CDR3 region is CASSPLPLTDTQYF. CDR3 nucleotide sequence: TGCGCCAGCAGCCCACTCCCCTTGACAGATACGCAGTATTTT.

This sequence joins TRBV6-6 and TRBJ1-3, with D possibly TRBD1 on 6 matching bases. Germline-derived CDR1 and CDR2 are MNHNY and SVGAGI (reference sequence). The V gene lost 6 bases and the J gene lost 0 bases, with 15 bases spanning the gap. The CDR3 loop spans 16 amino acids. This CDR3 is CASSNKGELSGNTIYF. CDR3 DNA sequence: TGTGCCAGCAGCAACAAGGGGGAACTCTCTGGAAACACCATATATTTT.

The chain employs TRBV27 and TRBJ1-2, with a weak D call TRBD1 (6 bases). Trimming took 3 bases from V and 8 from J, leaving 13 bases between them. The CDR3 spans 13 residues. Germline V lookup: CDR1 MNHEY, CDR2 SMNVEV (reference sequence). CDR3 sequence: CASSLGPGVGYTF. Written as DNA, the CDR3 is TGTGCCAGCAGTTTGGGCCCAGGGGTCGGCTACACCTTC.

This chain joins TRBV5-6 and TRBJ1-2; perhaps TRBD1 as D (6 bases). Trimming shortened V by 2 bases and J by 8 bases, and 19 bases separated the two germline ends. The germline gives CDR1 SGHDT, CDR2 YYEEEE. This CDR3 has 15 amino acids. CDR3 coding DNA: TGTGCCAGCAGCTTTGGGACAAAGGGAATCGGAGGCTACACCTTC. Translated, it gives CASSFGTKGIGGYTF.

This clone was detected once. The CDR3 reads CASSQAGTSNTEAFF. DNA of the CDR3: TGCGCCAGCAGCCAAGCGGGGACATCGAACACTGAAGCTTTCTTT. The chain carries TRBV4-1 and TRBJ1-1; D is perhaps TRBD1 (6 bases). Trimming cost V 1 base and J 1 base, with 10 bases left between them. This CDR3 is built from 15 residues. CDR1 is MGHRA, CDR2 YSYEKL, per germline.

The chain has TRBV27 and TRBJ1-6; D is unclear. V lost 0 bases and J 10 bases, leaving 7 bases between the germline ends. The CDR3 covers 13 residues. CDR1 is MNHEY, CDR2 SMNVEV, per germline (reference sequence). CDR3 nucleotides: TGTGCCAGCAGTTTATCGGGCGGGTCACCCCTCCACTTT. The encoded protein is CASSLSGGSPLHF.

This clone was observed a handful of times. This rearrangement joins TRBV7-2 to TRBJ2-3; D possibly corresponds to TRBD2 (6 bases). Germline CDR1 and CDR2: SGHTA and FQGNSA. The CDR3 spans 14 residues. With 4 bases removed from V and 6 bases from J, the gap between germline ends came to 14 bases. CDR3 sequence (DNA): TGTGCCAGCAGCTCTGTAGCGGTCGGGGATACGCAGTATTTT. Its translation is CASSSVAVGDTQYF.

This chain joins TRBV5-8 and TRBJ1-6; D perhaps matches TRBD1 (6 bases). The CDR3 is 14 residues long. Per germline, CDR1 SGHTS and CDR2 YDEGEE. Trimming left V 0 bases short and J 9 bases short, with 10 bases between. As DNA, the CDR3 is TGTGCCAGCAGCTTGGCTGGACAGAGTTCACCCCTCCACTTT. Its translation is CASSLAGQSSPLHF.

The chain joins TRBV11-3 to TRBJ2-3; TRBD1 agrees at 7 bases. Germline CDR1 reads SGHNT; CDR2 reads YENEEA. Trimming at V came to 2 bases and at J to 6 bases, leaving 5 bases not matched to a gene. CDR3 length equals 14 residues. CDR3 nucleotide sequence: TGTGCCAGCAGCTTACGGCAGGGGGACGATACGCAGTATTTT. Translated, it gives CASSLRQGDDTQYF. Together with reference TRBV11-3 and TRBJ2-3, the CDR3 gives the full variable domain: EAGVVQSPRYKIIEKKQPVAFWCNPISGHNTLYWYLQNLGQGPELLIRYENEEAVDDSQLPKDRFSAERLKGVDSTLKIQPAELGDSAVYLCASSLRQGDDTQYFGPGTRLTVL.